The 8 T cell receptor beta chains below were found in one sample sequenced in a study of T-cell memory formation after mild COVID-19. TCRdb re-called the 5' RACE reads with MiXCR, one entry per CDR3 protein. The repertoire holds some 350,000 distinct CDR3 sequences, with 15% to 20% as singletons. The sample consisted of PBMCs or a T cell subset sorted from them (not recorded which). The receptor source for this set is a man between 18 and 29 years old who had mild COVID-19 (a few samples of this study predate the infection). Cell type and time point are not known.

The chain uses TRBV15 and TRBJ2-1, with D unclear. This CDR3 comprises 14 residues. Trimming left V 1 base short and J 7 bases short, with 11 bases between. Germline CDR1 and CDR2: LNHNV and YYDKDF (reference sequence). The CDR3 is CATSRARSWNEQFF. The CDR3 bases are TGTGCCACCAGCAGAGCGCGGTCCTGGAATGAGCAGTTCTTC.

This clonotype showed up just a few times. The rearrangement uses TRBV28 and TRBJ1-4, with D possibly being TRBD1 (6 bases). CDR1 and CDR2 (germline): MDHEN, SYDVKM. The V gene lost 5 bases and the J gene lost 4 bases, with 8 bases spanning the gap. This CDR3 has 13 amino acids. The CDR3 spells CASSGDNNEKLFF. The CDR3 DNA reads TGTGCCAGCAGTGGGGACAATAATGAAAAACTGTTTTTT.

The CDR3 reads CASSPRGQKKTQYF. DNA of the CDR3: TGTGCCAGCAGCCCCCGGGGACAGAAAAAGACCCAGTACTTC. The chain uses TRBV7-9 and TRBJ2-5; TRBD1 matches at 7 bases. J was trimmed by 6 bases and V by 5 bases; bases with no gene match: 9. The germline V gene encodes CDR1 SEHNR and CDR2 FQNEAQ (reference sequence). This CDR3 contains 14 residues.

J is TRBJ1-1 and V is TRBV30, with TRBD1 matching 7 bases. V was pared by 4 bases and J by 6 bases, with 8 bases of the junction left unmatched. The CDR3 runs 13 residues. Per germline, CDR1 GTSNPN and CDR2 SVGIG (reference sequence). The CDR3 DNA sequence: TGTGCCTGGACTACAGGGGCCCCGGCTGAAGCTTTCTTT. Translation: CAWTTGAPAEAFF.

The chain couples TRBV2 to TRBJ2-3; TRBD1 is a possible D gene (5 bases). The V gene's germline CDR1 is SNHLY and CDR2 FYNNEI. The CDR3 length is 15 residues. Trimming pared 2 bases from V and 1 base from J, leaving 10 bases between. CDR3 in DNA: TGTGCCAGCAGTGAACAGGGAATAGGCACAGATACGCAGTATTTT. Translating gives CASSEQGIGTDTQYF.

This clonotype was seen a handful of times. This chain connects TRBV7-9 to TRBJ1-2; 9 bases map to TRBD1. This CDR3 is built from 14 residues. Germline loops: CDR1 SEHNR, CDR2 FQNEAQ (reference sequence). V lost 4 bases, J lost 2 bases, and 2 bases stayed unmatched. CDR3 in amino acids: CASSWTGANYGYTF. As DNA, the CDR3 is TGTGCCAGCAGCTGGACAGGGGCAAACTATGGCTACACCTTC.

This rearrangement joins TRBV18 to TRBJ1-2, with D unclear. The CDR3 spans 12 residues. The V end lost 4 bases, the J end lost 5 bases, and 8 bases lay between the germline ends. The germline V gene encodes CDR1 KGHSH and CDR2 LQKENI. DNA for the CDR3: TGTGCCAGCTCACAGGATTTTTATGGCTACACCTTC. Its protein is CASSQDFYGYTF.

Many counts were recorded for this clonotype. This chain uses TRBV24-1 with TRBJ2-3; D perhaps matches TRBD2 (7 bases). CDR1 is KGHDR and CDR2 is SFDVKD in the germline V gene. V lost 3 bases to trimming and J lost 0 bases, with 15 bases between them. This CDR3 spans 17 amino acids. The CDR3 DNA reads TGTGCCACCAGTGATCGGCGGGGGCCGTCGAGCACAGATACGCAGTATTTT. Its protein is CATSDRRGPSSTDTQYF.